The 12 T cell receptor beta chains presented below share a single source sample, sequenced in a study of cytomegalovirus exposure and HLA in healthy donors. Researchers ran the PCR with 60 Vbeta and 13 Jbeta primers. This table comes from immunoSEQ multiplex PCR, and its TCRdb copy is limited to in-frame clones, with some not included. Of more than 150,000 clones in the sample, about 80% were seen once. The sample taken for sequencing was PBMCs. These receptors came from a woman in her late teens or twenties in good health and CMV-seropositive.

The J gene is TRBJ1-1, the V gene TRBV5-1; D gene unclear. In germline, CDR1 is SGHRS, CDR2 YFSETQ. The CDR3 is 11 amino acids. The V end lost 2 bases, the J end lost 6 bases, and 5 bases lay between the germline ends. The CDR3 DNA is TGCGCCAGCAGCTTCGGAGCTGAAGCTTTCTTT. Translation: CASSFGAEAFF.

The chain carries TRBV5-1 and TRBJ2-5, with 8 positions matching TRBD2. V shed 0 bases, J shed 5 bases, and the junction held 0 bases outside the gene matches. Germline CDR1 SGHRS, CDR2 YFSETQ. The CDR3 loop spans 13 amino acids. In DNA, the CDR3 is TGCGCCAGCAGCTTGGGACTAGCGGAGACCCAGTACTTC. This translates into CASSLGLAETQYF.

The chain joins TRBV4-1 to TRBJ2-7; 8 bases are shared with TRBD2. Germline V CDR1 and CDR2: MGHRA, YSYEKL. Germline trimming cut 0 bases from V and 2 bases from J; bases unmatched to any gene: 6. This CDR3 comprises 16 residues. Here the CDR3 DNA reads TGCGCCAGCAGCCAAGATCCGGGGGGGAACCCCTACGAGCAGTACTTC. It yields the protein CASSQDPGGNPYEQYF.

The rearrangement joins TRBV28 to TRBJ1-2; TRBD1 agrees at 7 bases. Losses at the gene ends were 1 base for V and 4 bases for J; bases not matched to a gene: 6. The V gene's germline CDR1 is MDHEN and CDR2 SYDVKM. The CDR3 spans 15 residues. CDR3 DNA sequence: TGTGCCAGCAGTTTATCCGCGACAGGGCGCTATGGCTACACCTTC. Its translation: CASSLSATGRYGYTF.

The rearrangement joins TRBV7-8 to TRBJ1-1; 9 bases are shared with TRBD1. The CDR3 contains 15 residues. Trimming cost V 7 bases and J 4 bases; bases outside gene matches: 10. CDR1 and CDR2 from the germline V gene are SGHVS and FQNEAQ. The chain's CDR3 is CASTSGTGGRTEAFF. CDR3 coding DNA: TGTGCCAGCACCTCCGGCACAGGGGGCCGCACTGAAGCTTTCTTT.

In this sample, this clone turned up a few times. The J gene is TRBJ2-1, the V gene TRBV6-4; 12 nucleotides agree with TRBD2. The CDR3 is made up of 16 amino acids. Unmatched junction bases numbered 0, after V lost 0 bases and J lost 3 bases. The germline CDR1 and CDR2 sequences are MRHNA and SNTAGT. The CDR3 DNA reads TGTGCCAGCAGTGACTCGGGACTAGCGGGCTACAATGAGCAGTTCTTC. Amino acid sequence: CASSDSGLAGYNEQFF.

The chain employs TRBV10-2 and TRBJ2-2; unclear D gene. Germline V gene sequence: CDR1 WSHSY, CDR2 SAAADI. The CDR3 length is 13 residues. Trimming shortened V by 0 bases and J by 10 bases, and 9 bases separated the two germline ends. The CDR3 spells CASSESMAAELFF. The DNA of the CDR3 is TGCGCCAGCAGTGAGTCGATGGCCGCGGAGCTGTTTTTT.

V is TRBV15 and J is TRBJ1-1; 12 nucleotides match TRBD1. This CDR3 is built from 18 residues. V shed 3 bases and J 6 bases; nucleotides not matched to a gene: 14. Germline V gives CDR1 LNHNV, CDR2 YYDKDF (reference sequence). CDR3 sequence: CATSRQMTGTGGSAEAFF. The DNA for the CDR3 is TGTGCCACCAGCAGGCAAATGACCGGGACAGGGGGCTCGGCTGAAGCTTTCTTT. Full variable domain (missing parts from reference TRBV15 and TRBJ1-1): DAMVIQNPRYQVTQFGKPVTLSCSQTLNHNVMYWYQQKSSQAPKLLFHYYDKDFNNEADTPDNFQSRRPNTSFCFLDIRSPGLGDTAMYLCATSRQMTGTGGSAEAFFGQGTRLTVV.

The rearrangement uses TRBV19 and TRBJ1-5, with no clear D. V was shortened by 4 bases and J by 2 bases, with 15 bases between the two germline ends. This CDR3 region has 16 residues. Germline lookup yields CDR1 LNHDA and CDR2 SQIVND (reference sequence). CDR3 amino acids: CASSKRAAEGNQPQHF. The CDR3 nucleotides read TGTGCCAGTAGTAAGCGGGCAGCTGAGGGCAATCAGCCCCAGCATTTT.

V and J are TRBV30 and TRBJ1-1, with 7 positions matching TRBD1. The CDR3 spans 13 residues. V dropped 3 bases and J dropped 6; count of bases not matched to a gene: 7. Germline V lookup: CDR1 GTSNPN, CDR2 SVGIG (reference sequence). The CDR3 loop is CAWRTTGAAEAFF. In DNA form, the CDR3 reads TGTGCCTGGAGGACCACAGGGGCCGCTGAAGCTTTCTTT.

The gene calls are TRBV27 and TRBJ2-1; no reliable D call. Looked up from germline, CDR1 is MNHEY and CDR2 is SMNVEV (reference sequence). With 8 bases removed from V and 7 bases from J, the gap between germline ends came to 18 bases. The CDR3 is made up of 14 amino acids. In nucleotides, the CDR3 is TGTGCCAGCGGAGCAAGGAACCCCCAAAATGAGCAGTTCTTC. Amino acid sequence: CASGARNPQNEQFF.

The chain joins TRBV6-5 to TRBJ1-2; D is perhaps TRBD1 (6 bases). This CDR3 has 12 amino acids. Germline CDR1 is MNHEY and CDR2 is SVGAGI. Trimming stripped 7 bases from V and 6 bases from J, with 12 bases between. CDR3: CASKGRGDGYTF. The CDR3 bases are TGTGCCAGCAAGGGCAGGGGAGATGGCTACACCTTC.